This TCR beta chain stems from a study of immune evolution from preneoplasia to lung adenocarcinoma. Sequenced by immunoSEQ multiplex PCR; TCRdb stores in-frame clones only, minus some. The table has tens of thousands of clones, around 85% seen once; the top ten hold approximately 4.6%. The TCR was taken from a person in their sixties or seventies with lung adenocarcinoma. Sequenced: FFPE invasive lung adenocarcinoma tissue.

The CDR3 protein is CASSFMTGAGLGDTQYF. The CDR3 DNA reads as TGTGCCAGCAGCTTTATGACAGGGGCAGGCCTTGGAGATACGCAGTATTTT. The chain is built from TRBV7-9 and TRBJ2-3; 8 positions match TRBD1. J was trimmed by 5 bases and V by 3 bases; bases with no gene match: 13. The V gene's germline CDR1 is SEHNR and CDR2 FQNEAQ (reference sequence). CDR3 length: 17 residues.